This T cell receptor (beta chain) was sequenced for a study of neurological immune-mediated disorders. On the study more broadly: Secondary progressive disease was present in 3, and relapsing-remitting disease in 31, of the approximately 35 multiple sclerosis patients.

The authors produced cDNA by 5'RACE using 10-nucleotide random UMIs. In TCRdb, the 5' RACE reads were re-called with MiXCR into one record per CDR3 protein. The repertoire holds some 57,000 distinct CDR3 sequences, with 3% to 4% as singletons. This clonotype was recorded at least ten times. The antigen remains undetermined. The V gene end was trimmed by 4 bases and the J gene end by 4 bases; junction bases not matched to a gene: 10. Germline CDR1 SGHRS, CDR2 YFSETQ. The CDR3 runs 15 residues. General study findings and limits: With the multiple sclerosis repertoire cluster, none of the clinical or MRI features showed an association. The phylogenetic placement of 18 of 34 multiple sclerosis patients' repertoires in one related-CDR3 cluster constitutes a possible signature.

The V gene is TRBV5-1, the J gene TRBJ2-5, with TRBD2 identical over 7 bases. The sequence derives from a man between 60 and 75 years old with multiple sclerosis. Sequenced input: PBMCs. The CDR3 protein is CASSPASERGETQYF. CDR3 sequence (DNA): TGCGCCAGCAGCCCCGCTAGCGAGCGGGGAGAGACCCAGTACTTC.